This TCR beta chain was recovered during a study of STAT5B mutations in CD4+ large granular lymphocyte leukemia (dated by TCRdb to 2022 to 2024). With respect to the entire study: Among healthy controls, the CDR3 'QG' motif was associated with a particular HLA allele. The TCRbeta repertoires of CD4+ T-cell large granular lymphocyte leukemia patients were compared with the TCRbeta repertoires of healthy blood donors. Flow cytometry on FACSCanto II or FACSVerse showed that the purified fractions were more than 95% pure among lymphocytes. Summary of the overall study and its limitations: TRBV06-family usage was enriched among the top patient clones (8/27) compared with healthy controls (2/35). The main leukemic clonotypes were found to be private to each patient, although 25% of the main leukemic clonotypes were detected at low frequency in the non-leukemic repertoires of other patients. The data were not HLA-matched, and the higher clonality in CD4+ T-LGLL than in CD8+ T-LGLL could be due to the relatively small sample size. Compared with healthy CD4+ repertoires, CD4-sorted patient repertoires appeared more clonal, and this difference remained even after the putative leukemic clones were removed.

Cut back by 1 base and 10 bases, the V and J ends lie 11 bases apart. CDR1 SGHTA and CDR2 FQGNSA were looked up in the germline V gene. Including cysteine and phenylalanine, the CDR3 has 14 amino acids. Just the 42-base CDR3 DNA is kept, in frame starting at base 1. The immunoSEQ assay at survey resolution was used to sequence TCRbeta rearrangements from genomic DNA. Per the authors' processing: In the TCR sequencing data, the lowest productive clonotype frequency that could be detected was 2.59 x 10-5. Only productive TCRbeta rearrangements, defined as complete and in-frame sequences, were included in the analyses. The clonality of each sample was calculated as Simpson clonality in the immunoSEQ Analyzer version 3.0. Based on frequency, clones were grouped as very rare, small, medium, large (1-20%) or hyperexpanded (>20%). Generation probabilities were estimated with OLGA 1.2.3, V-gene circos plots were made with VDJtools, specificities were looked up in VDJdb, and CDR3 motifs were identified with GLIPH. This is the immuneACCESS table as TCRdb keeps it, with only in-frame sequences that have V and J called. A part of the clones is gone; compared with another copy, unresolved V genes explain less than half, and the rest is unexplained. The DNA was the basis for D and trimming; V, J and clone size are from that table. The sample table holds approximately 32,000 clones, of which more than 55% were seen once. 2.7% of the sample comes from the top ten.

The healthy controls were 40 or so blood donors, and the buffy coats of these donors were supplied by the Finnish Red Cross blood service. All TCR-sequenced material derived from peripheral blood: patient blood samples and healthy donor buffy coats. Peripheral blood mononuclear cells were isolated by Ficoll-Hypaque gradient centrifugation. CD4+ cells were purified magnetically from the buffy coats of healthy controls. The Gentra Puregene Cell and Tissue kit was used to extract genomic DNA, and a Qubit 2.0 fluorometer was used to measure the amount of genomic DNA. Notes on this clone: Its cognate antigen has yet to be identified. No much larger clone is present one base from it, and per-base qualities are unavailable.

Sequencing used CD4+ T cells from blood buffy coats. The chain is assembled from TRBV7-2 and TRBJ1-6, with no confident D gene call. This receptor was taken from a human donor in good health. DNA sequence: TGTGCCAGCAGCTTAGACGAGCGCCGGTCACCCCTCCACTTT. This is translated as CASSLDERRSPLHF.